This T cell receptor (beta chain) was recovered during a study of early T cells in non-severe SARS-CoV-2 infection. Each CDR3 protein is one row after TCRdb ran MiXCR on the 5' RACE reads. The top ten hold about 27% of the sample, which has about 33,000 distinct CDR3 sequences, 5.3% seen once. CDR3 size: 14 residues. Germline CDR1 SGHAT, CDR2 FQNNGV. V lost 5 bases and J lost 0, with 11 bases in between. The source of this sequence is an adult who was a healthcare worker with PCR-confirmed SARS-CoV-2 infection or an uninfected control (not recorded which). This chain uses TRBV11-2 with TRBJ2-7; D gene ambiguous. The sample comprised whole blood. CDR3 sequence reads: CASSRMRSSYEQYF. Written as DNA, the CDR3 is TGTGCCAGCAGCCGAATGCGGAGCTCCTACGAGCAGTACTTC.